The present TCR beta chain was sequenced within a study of T cell repertoires in ileal Crohn's disease. Points from the study as a whole: Clonal expansions were more frequent in active smokers than non-smokers at surgery.

V gave up 8 bases and J gave up 5 bases; unmatched junction bases: 10. The CDR3 runs to 14 residues. CDR1 MNHEY and CDR2 SVGAGI come from the germline V gene. Time point reported: neoterminal ileum biopsy at postoperative endoscopy, about 6 months after surgery. Here immunoSEQ multiplex PCR was the method, and the copy in TCRdb shows in-frame clones only, minus some. The table has about 13,000 clones, around 78% seen once. With respect to this clone: The antigen remains undetermined.

The specimen sequenced was ileal tissue. This sequence joins TRBV6-5 and TRBJ2-5; 8 bases map to TRBD2. This TCR derives from an adult with Crohn's disease. The DNA for the CDR3 is TGTGCCAGCGGGTTGAGAGCGGGGGTGGAGACCCAGTACTTC. It is translated as CASGLRAGVETQYF.